This T cell receptor beta chain was sequenced during a study of CD8+CD57+ T cells in acquired aplastic anemia. According to the study, genomic DNA was the template for TCR beta VDJ and CDR3 profiling. Via MiXCR, TCRdb re-called the reads, giving one row per CDR3 protein. In the table there are some 180,000 distinct CDR3 sequences, more than 60% of which are singletons. Study outcomes and limitations: No significant patient-versus-control difference appeared in CD8+ Simpson's diversity.

Germline CDR1 reads LNHNV; CDR2 reads YYDKDF (reference sequence). The V end was cut by 0 bases, the J end by 9 bases, with 12 bases between. The CDR3 runs to 14 residues. All patients picked for sequencing had shown, by flow cytometry, an expansion of CD8+CD57+ cells. In regard to this clonotype: Its target is not known.

V gene TRBV15 combines with J gene TRBJ2-1; perhaps TRBD1 as D (5 bases). Material: sorted CD4+, CD8+, or CD8+CD57+ T cells (not recorded which) from PBMCs. The source of this sequence is a human donor with aplastic anemia. The CDR3 nucleotides are TGTGCCACCAGCAGAGAGGCAGGGTTTGTTGAGCAGTTCTTC. It is translated as CATSREAGFVEQFF.